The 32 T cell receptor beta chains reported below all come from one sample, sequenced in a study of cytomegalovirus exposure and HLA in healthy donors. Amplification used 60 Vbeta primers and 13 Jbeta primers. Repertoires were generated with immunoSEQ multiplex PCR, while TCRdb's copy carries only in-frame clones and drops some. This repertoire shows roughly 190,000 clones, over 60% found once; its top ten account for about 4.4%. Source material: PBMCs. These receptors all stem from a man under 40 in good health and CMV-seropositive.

The CDR3 DNA follows: TGTGCCACCGAGGGCCGGGGGGGGGCCACCGGGGAGCTGTTTTTT. Translation: CATEGRGGATGELFF. V and J are TRBV5-4 and TRBJ2-2; 8 bases agree with TRBD2. This CDR3 is built from 15 residues. The V segment lost 9 bases and the J segment 4 bases; nucleotides outside the gene matches: 11. Germline values: CDR1 SGHNT, CDR2 YYREEE (reference sequence).

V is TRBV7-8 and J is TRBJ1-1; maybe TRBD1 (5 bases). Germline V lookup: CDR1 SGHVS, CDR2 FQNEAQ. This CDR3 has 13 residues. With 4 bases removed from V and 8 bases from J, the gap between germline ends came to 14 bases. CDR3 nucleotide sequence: TGTGCCAGCAGCTCCCCCTGGCACAGGGAAGCTTTCTTT. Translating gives CASSSPWHREAFF.

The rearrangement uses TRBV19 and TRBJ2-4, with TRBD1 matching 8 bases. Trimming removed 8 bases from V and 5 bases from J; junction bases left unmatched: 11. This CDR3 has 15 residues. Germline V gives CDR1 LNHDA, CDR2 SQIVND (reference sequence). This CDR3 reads CASRSDGTGQNIQYF. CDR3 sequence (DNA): TGTGCCAGTCGCTCCGATGGGACAGGACAAAACATTCAGTACTTC.

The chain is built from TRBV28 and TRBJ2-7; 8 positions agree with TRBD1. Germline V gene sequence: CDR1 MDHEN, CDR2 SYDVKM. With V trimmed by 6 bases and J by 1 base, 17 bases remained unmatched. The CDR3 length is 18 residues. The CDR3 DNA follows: TGTGCCAGCAGCGAGGTCGGTGCAGGGACAGGTCTTTCCTACGAGCAGTACTTC. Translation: CASSEVGAGTGLSYEQYF. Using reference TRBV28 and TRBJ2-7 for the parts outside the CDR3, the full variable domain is DVKVTQSSRYLVKRTGEKVFLECVQDMDHENMFWYRQDPGLGLRLIYFSYDVKMKEKGDIPEGYSVSREKKERFSLILESASTNQTSMYLCASSEVGAGTGLSYEQYFGPGTRLTVT.

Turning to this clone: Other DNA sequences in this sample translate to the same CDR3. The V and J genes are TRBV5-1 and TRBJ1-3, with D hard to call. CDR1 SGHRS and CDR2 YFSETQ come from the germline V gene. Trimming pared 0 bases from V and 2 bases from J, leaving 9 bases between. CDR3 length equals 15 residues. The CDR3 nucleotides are TGCGCCAGCAGCTTGGACCCCGGGGCTGGAAACACCATATATTTT. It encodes CASSLDPGAGNTIYF.

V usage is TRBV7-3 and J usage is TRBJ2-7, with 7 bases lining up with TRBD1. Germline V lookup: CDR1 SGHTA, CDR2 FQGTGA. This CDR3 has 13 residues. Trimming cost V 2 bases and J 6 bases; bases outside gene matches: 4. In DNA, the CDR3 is TGTGCCAGCAGCTTAGACAGGGTATCCGAGCAGTACTTC. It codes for CASSLDRVSEQYF. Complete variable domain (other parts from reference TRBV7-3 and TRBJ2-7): GAGVSQTPSNKVTEKGKYVELRCDPISGHTALYWYRQSLGQGPEFLIYFQGTGAADDSGLPNDRFFAVRPEGSVSTLKIQRTERGDSAVYLCASSLDRVSEQYFGPGTRLTVT.

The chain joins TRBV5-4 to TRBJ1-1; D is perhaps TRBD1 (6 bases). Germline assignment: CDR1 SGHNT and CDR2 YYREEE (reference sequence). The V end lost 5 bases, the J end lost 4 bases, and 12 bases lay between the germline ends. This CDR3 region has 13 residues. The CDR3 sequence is CASRGTGPTEAFF. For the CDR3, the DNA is TGTGCCAGCAGAGGCACAGGGCCCACTGAAGCTTTCTTT.

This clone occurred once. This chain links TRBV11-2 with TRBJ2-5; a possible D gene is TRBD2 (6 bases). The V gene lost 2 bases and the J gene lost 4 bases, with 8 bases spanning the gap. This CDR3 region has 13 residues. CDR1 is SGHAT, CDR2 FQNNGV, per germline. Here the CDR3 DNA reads TGTGCCAGCAGCTTACGGAGGGGAGAGACCCAGTACTTC. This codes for CASSLRRGETQYF.

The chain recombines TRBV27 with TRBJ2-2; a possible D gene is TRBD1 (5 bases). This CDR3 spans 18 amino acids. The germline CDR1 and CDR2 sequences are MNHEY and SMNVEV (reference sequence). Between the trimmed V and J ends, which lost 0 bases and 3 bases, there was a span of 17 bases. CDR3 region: CASSLSIIRDSYTGELFF. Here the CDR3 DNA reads TGTGCCAGCAGTTTATCGATAATTAGAGACAGTTACACCGGGGAGCTGTTTTTT.

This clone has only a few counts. CDR3 amino acids: CASSLVGRGLSGNTIYF. CDR3 coding DNA: TGCGCCAGCAGCTTGGTTGGCAGGGGCCTCTCTGGAAACACCATATATTTT. This sequence joins TRBV5-1 and TRBJ1-3; possibly TRBD1 for D (6 bases). The germline V and J ends were trimmed by 0 bases and 0 bases, with 13 bases remaining between them. This CDR3 spans 17 amino acids. Looked up from germline, CDR1 is SGHRS and CDR2 is YFSETQ.

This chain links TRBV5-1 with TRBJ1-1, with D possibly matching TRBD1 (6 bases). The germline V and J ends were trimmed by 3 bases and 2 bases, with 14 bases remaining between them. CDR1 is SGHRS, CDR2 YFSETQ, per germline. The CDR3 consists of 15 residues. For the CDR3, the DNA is TGCGCCAGCAGCTGGGCCGGACAGTCAAACACTGAAGCTTTCTTT. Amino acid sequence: CASSWAGQSNTEAFF.

CDR3 DNA sequence: TGTGCCAGCAGTCCACAGGAGAGATACGAGCAGTACTTC. Its translation: CASSPQERYEQYF. The chain couples TRBV27 to TRBJ2-7; possible D gene TRBD1, 5 bases. V lost 5 bases, J lost 4 bases, and 12 bases lay in between. Germline V gene sequence: CDR1 MNHEY, CDR2 SMNVEV (reference sequence). This CDR3 region has 13 residues.

CDR3 sequence: CASSERDSYTEAFF. CDR3 DNA sequence: TGTGCCAGCAGCGAGAGGGACAGCTACACTGAAGCTTTCTTT. J is TRBJ1-1 and V is TRBV7-2; 7 bases agree with TRBD1. The CDR3 loop spans 14 amino acids. After removal of 5 bases from V and 3 bases from J, the junction contained 6 bases not matched to a gene. Germline CDR1 and CDR2: SGHTA and FQGNSA.

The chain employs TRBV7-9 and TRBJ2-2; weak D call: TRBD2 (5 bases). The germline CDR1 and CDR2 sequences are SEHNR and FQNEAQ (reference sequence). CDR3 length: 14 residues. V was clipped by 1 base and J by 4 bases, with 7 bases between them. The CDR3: CASSLGLITGELFF. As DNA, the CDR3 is TGTGCCAGCAGCTTAGGACTAATCACCGGGGAGCTGTTTTTT.

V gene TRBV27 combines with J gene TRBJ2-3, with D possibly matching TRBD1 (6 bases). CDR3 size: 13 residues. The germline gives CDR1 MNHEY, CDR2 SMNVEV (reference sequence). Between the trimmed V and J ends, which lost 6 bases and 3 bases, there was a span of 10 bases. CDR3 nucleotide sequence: TGTGCCAGCAGACGGACAGCGACAGATACGCAGTATTTT. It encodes CASRRTATDTQYF.

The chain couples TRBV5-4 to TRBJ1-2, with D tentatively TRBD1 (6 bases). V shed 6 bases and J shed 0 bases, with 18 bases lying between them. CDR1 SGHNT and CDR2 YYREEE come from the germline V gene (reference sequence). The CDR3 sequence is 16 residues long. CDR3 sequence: CASTVIPGHSNYGYTF. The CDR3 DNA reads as TGTGCCAGCACCGTTATTCCGGGACACTCTAACTATGGCTACACCTTC.

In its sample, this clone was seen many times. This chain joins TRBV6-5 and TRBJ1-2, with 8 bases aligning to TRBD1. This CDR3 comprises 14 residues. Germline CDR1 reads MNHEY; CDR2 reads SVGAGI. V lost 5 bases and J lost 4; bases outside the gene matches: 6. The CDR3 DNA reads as TGTGCCAGCAGTCGGACAGGGCCTCGCTATGGCTACACCTTC. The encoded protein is CASSRTGPRYGYTF.

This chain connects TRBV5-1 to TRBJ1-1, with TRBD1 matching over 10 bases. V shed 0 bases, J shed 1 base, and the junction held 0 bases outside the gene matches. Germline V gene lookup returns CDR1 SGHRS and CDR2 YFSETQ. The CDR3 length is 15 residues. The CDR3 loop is CASSLGDRGNTEAFF. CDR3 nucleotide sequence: TGCGCCAGCAGCTTGGGGGACAGGGGGAACACTGAAGCTTTCTTT.

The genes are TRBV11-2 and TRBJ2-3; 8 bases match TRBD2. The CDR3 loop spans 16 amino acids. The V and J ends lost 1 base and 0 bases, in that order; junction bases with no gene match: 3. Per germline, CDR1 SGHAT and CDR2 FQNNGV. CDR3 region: CASSLVAGSSTDTQYF. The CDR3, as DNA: TGTGCCAGCAGCTTAGTAGCGGGATCTAGCACAGATACGCAGTATTTT. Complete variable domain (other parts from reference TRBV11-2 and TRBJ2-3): EAGVAQSPRYKIIEKRQSVAFWCNPISGHATLYWYQQILGQGPKLLIQFQNNGVVDDSQLPKDRFSAERLKGVDSTLKIQPAKLEDSAVYLCASSLVAGSSTDTQYFGPGTRLTVL.

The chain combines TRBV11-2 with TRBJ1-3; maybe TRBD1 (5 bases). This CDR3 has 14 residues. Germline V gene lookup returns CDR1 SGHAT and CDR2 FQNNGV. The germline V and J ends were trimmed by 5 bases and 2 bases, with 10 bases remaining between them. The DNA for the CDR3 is TGTGCCAGCAGCGACCAGGGCCCTGGAAACACCATATATTTT. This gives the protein CASSDQGPGNTIYF.

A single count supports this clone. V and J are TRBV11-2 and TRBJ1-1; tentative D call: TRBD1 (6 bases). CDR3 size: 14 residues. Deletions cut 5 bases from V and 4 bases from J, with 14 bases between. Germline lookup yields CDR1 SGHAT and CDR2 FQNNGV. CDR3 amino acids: CASSPGRGSTEAFF. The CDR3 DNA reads TGTGCCAGCAGCCCAGGAAGGGGGAGCACTGAAGCTTTCTTT.

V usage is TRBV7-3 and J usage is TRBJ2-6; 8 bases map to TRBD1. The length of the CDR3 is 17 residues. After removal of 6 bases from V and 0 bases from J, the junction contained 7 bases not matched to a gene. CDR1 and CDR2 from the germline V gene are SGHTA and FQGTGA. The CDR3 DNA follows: TGTGCCAGCAGTCCCGGGACAGGCATCTCTGGGGCCAACGTCCTGACTTTC. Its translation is CASSPGTGISGANVLTF.

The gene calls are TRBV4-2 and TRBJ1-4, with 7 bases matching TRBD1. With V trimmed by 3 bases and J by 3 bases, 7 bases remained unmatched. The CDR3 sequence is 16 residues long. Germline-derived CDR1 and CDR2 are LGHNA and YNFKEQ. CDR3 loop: CASSQLTGAPNEKLFF. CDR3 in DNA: TGTGCCAGCAGCCAGCTCACAGGGGCCCCTAATGAAAAACTGTTTTTT.

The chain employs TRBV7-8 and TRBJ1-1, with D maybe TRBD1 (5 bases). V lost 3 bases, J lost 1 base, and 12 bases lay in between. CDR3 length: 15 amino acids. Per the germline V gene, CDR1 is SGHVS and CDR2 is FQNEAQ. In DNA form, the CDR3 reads TGTGCCAGCAGCTTCAGGGAAGGGGAGAACACTGAAGCTTTCTTT. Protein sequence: CASSFREGENTEAFF.

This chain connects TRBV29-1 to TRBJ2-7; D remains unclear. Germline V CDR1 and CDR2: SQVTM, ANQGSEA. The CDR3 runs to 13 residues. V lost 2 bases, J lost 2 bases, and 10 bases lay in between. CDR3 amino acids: CSVETQRPYEQYF. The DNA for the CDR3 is TGCAGCGTTGAAACGCAGCGCCCCTACGAGCAGTACTTC.

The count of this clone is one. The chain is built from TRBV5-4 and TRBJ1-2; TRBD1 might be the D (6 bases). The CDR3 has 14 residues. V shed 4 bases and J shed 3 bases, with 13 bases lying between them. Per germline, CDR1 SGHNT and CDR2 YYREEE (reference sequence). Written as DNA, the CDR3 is TGTGCCAGCAGCCGAGCACAGGGAGACTATGGCTACACCTTC. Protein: CASSRAQGDYGYTF.

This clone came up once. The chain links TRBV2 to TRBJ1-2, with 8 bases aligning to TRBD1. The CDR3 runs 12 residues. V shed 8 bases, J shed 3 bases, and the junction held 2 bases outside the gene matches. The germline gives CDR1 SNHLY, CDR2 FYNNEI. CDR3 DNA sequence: TGTGCCAGCGTACAGGGGGACTATGGCTACACCTTC. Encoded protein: CASVQGDYGYTF.

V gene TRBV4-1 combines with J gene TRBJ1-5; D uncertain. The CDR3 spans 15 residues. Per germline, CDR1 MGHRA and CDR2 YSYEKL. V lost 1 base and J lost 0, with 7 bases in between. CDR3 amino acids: CASSQGGNSNQPQHF. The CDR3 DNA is TGCGCCAGCAGCCAAGGAGGGAATAGCAATCAGCCCCAGCATTTT.

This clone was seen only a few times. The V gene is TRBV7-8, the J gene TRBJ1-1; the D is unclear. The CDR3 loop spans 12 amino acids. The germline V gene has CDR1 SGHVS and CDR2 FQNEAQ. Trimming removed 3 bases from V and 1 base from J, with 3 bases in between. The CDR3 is CASSFGNTEAFF. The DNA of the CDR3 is TGTGCCAGCAGCTTCGGGAACACTGAAGCTTTCTTT. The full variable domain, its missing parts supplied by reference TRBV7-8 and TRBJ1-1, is GAGVSQSPRYKVAKRGQDVALRCDPISGHVSLFWYQQALGQGPEFLTYFQNEAQLDKSGLPSDRFFAERPEGSVSTLKIQRTQQEDSAVYLCASSFGNTEAFFGQGTRLTVV.

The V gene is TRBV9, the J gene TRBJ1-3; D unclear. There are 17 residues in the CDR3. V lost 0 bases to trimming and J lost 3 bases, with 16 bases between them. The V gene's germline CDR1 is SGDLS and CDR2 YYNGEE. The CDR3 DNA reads TGTGCCAGCAGCGTAGTCGGAGGGTTTCTAGGTGGAAACACCATATATTTT. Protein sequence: CASSVVGGFLGGNTIYF.

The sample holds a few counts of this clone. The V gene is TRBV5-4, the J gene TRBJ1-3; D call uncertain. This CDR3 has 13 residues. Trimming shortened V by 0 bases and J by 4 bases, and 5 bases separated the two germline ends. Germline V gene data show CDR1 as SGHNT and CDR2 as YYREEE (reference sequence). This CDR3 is CASSLDLGNTIYF. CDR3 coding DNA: TGTGCCAGCAGCTTGGATCTGGGAAACACCATATATTTT.

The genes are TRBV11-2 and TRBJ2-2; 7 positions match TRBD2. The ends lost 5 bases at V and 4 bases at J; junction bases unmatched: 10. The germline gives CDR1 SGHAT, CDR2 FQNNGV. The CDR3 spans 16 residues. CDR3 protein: CASSVRLARGTGELFF. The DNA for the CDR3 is TGTGCCAGCAGCGTACGACTAGCACGCGGCACCGGGGAGCTGTTTTTT.